The rows below give T cell receptor beta chains drawn from one sample of a study of OX40 agonist ivuxolimab in advanced cancers. The repertoire was sequenced with immunoSEQ multiplex PCR; TCRdb's copy has only in-frame clones and lacks some. Here the sample spans about 110,000 clones, approximately 89% being singletons. This material consisted of CD4+ or CD8+ T cells sorted from blood, taken in a trial of the OX40 agonist ivuxolimab. The receptors derive from an adult with an advanced solid tumor such as melanoma, head and neck, liver or kidney cancer. The CDR3 runs from the conserved cysteine through the conserved F or W. Each record gives: CDR3 length, clone size, J gene, V gene, D gene, CDR3 DNA, CDR3 protein. D genes are given only for firm matches. Clone size is not always given. Where it is, it says once, few, many or a class for expanded clones.

13 | - | TRBJ1-1 | TRBV18 | TRBD1 | TGTGCCAGCTCACAAGGACAGGGCGTTGAAGCTTTCTTT | CASSQGQGVEAFF
13 | - | TRBJ2-5 | TRBV6-1 | - | TGTGCCAGCAAGCGGACAGCGAAGGAGACCCAGTACTTC | CASKRTAKETQYF
12 | - | TRBJ2-1 | TRBV11-2 | - | TGTGCCAGCAGTTTAGGGGCGCGCGAGCAGTTCTTC | CASSLGAREQFF
15 | - | TRBJ2-7 | TRBV7-9 | - | TGTGCCAGCAGCTTTTCGACGGGGTCCTCCTACGAGCAGTACTTC | CASSFSTGSSYEQYF
17 | - | TRBJ2-1 | TRBV25-1 | TRBD2 | TGTGCCAGCAGTGCTTCCGAGGGGACTAGTTGGTACAATGAGCAGTTCTTC | CASSASEGTSWYNEQFF
14 | - | TRBJ2-7 | TRBV5-6 | - | TGTGCCAGCAGCTCGGTTGGGGGTACCTACGAGCAGTACTTC | CASSSVGGTYEQYF
12 | - | TRBJ1-3 | TRBV18 | - | TGTGCCAGCTCACCACCGGCAAACACCATATATTTT | CASSPPANTIYF
14 | once | TRBJ1-2 | TRBV18 | - | TGTGCCAGCTCACCAGACAGATCCCCAGGAGGCTACACCTTC | CASSPDRSPGGYTF
22 | - | TRBJ2-2 | TRBV19 | TRBD1 | TGTGCCAGTAGACCGCTAATCTACCACGCCGAACTGGGACAGGGGGCGTCCGGGGAGCTGTTTTTT | CASRPLIYHAELGQGASGELFF
13 | few | TRBJ1-5 | TRBV6-1 | - | TGTGCCAGCAGTATGGAGGGTGTCCAGCCCCAGCATTTT | CASSMEGVQPQHF
14 | - | TRBJ2-2 | TRBV19 | - | TGTGCCAGTAAATGGGGGCGGGAAACCGGGGAGCTGTTTTTT | CASKWGRETGELFF
17 | - | TRBJ2-7 | TRBV2 | TRBD2 | TGTGCCAGCCATGAAGGCCTAGCGGGAGGCCCCTCCTACGAGCAGTACTTC | CASHEGLAGGPSYEQYF
13 | - | TRBJ2-7 | TRBV18 | - | TGTGCCAGCTCAACGCTAGGAGTCGACGAGCAGTACTTC | CASSTLGVDEQYF
14 | - | TRBJ1-6 | TRBV7-2 | TRBD1 | TGTGCCAGCAGCTCCGGACAGGGTTCTTCACCCCTCCACTTT | CASSSGQGSSPLHF
15 | - | TRBJ2-7 | TRBV9 | TRBD2 | TGTGCCAGCAGCGCCTCTAGCGGGCCCTCCTACGAGCAGTACTTC | CASSASSGPSYEQYF
15 | - | TRBJ1-5 | TRBV7-2 | - | TGTGCCAGCAGCTTAGTAACAGGTGGGAATCAGCCCCAGCATTTT | CASSLVTGGNQPQHF
17 | - | TRBJ2-3 | TRBV18 | - | TGTGCCAGCTCTGCTGTTATTGGAGTTACTAGCACAGATACGCAGTATTTT | CASSAVIGVTSTDTQYF
14 | - | TRBJ2-3 | TRBV2 | - | TGTGCCAGCAGTGTGACAGGCAGCACAGATACGCAGTATTTT | CASSVTGSTDTQYF
15 | - | TRBJ2-1 | TRBV7-3 | - | TGTGCCAGCAGCCCTTCGGCGGGGACAAACAATGAGCAGTTCTTC | CASSPSAGTNNEQFF
14 | - | TRBJ1-3 | TRBV6-1 | - | TGTGCCAGCAGTGAAAATAGGTACGGAAACACCATATATTTT | CASSENRYGNTIYF
16 | - | TRBJ1-5 | TRBV7-8 | TRBD1 | TGTGCCAGCAGCTTAGCGACAGGGGGGTTTAGTCAGCCCCAGCATTTT | CASSLATGGFSQPQHF
14 | few | TRBJ2-5 | TRBV5-4 | - | TGTGCCAGCAGCCTTGCGTCAGTTCTGGGGACCCAGTACTTC | CASSLASVLGTQYF
15 | - | TRBJ1-3 | TRBV5-1 | TRBD1 | TGCGCCAGCAGCTTGGACAGGGGGAAAGGAAACACCATATATTTT | CASSLDRGKGNTIYF
16 | - | TRBJ2-5 | TRBV9 | - | TGTGCCAGCAGCGCGCAGTCCCTATTAAACCAAGAGACCCAGTACTTC | CASSAQSLLNQETQYF
17 | - | TRBJ1-1 | TRBV7-3 | TRBD1 | TGTGCCAGCAGCTTAAGTTCAACAGGGGGTTTGTACACTGAAGCTTTCTTT | CASSLSSTGGLYTEAFF
11 | - | TRBJ2-7 | TRBV30 | - | TGTGCCTGGAGTCCCTCGGGGGAGCAGTACTTC | CAWSPSGEQYF
14 | - | TRBJ2-7 | TRBV5-4 | - | TGTGCCAGCAGCTTGCAGGGGCCAATTTTCGAGCAGTACTTC | CASSLQGPIFEQYF
13 | once | TRBJ2-5 | TRBV7-3 | - | TGTGCCAGCAGCCGATACCCCGAGGAGACCCAGTACTTC | CASSRYPEETQYF
14 | - | TRBJ2-3 | TRBV6-5 | - | TGTGCCAGCTTTACGGCAGGTCTCCCGGATACGCAGTATTTT | CASFTAGLPDTQYF
14 | - | TRBJ1-3 | TRBV5-1 | - | TGCGCCAGCAGCTTGGGACCCTTTGGAAACACCATATATTTT | CASSLGPFGNTIYF